This TCR beta chain comes out of a study of PD-1 blockade in classical Hodgkin lymphoma. Study details: Treatment was intravenous nivolumab, 3 mg/kg every 2 weeks, until progression.

Each patient's relapse followed autologous stem cell transplantation, and brentuximab vedotin exposure varied. TCRdb keeps only in-frame clones here, not all; method: immunoSEQ multiplex PCR. The sample lists about 25,000 clones; 69% were seen once. This clone is labeled as medium-sized. Antigen specificity is unknown. The germline V gene has CDR1 SGHAT and CDR2 FQNNGV. This CDR3 spans 14 amino acids. Trimming removed 2 bases from V and 3 bases from J, with 11 bases in between. Whole-study findings and limits: It was among complete responders that baseline diversity resembled that of newly diagnosed patients.

This clonotype was sampled from a human donor with classical Hodgkin lymphoma. Sequences were derived from peripheral blood mononuclear cells (PBMCs), sampled at baseline. The rearrangement joins TRBV11-2 to TRBJ2-7; D gene unclear. The CDR3 region has the DNA TGTGCCAGCAGCTTACTGTCGCTTGGCTACGAGCAGTACTTC. Translated, it gives CASSLLSLGYEQYF.